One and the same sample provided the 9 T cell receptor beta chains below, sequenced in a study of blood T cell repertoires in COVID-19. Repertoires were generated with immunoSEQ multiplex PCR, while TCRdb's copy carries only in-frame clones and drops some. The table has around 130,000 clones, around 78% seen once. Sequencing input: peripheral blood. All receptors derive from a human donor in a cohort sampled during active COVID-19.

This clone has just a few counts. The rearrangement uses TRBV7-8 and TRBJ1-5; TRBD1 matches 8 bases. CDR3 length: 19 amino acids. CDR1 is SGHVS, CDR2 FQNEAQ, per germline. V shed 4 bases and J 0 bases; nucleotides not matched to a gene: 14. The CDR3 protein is CASSSDREGGLYSNQPQHF. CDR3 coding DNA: TGTGCCAGCAGCTCGGACAGGGAAGGGGGGCTATATAGCAATCAGCCCCAGCATTTT.

The CDR3 is CASSPGTSGGGYEQYF. DNA for the CDR3: TGTGCCAGCAGCCCAGGGACTAGCGGGGGTGGCTACGAGCAGTACTTC. V and J are TRBV3-1 (or the pseudogene TRBV3-2) and TRBJ2-7; 14 bases are shared with TRBD2. This CDR3 is 16 amino acids long. J gave up 3 bases and V 4 bases, and 5 bases lay outside the gene matches. Germline V CDR1 and CDR2: LGHDT, YNNKEL (reference sequence).

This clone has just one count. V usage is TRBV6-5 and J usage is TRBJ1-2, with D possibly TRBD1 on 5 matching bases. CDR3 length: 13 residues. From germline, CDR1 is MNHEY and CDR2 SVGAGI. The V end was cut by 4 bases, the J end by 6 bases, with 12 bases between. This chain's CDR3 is CASSLSGGDGYTF. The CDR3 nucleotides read TGTGCCAGCAGTTTAAGTGGAGGGGATGGCTACACCTTC.

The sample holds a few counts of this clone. The CDR3 region has the DNA TGCGCCAGCAGCTTGTGGACAGGGACTGGAAACACCATATATTTT. Translating it yields CASSLWTGTGNTIYF. The J gene is TRBJ1-3, the V gene TRBV5-1, with TRBD1 matching 8 bases. This CDR3 region has 15 residues. J gave up 2 bases and V 1 base, and 2 bases lay outside the gene matches. Germline V gene lookup returns CDR1 SGHRS and CDR2 YFSETQ.

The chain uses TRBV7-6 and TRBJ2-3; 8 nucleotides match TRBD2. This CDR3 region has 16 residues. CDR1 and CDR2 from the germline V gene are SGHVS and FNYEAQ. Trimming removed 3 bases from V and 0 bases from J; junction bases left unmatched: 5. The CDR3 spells CASSFRGGPSTDTQYF. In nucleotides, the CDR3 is TGTGCCAGCAGCTTCCGGGGGGGGCCTAGCACAGATACGCAGTATTTT.

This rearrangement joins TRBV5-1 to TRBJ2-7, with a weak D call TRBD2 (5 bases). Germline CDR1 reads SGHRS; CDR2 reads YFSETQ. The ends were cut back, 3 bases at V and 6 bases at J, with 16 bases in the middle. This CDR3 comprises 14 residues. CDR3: CASSSDSDIFEQYF. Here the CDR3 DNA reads TGCGCCAGCAGCTCGGACTCCGATATTTTCGAGCAGTACTTC.

This chain's CDR3 is CASSAGQGKNTF. The CDR3 coding sequence is TGTGCCAGCAGCGCGGGACAGGGTAAAAACACCTTC. This rearrangement joins TRBV7-6 to TRBJ1-2; 9 bases map to TRBD1. After removal of 5 bases from V and 12 bases from J, the junction contained 7 bases not matched to a gene. This CDR3 contains 12 residues. CDR1 and CDR2 (germline): SGHVS, FNYEAQ.

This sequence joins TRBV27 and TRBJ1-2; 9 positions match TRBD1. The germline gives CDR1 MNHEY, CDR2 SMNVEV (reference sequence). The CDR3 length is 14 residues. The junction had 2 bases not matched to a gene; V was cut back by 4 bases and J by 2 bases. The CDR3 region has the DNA TGTGCCAGCAGTTCGGACAGGGGCAACTATGGCTACACCTTC. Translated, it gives CASSSDRGNYGYTF.

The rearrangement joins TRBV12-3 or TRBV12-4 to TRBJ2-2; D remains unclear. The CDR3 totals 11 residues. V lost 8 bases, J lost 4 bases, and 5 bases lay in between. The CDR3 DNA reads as TGTGCCAGCCAGGTCACCGGGGAGCTGTTTTTT. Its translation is CASQVTGELFF.